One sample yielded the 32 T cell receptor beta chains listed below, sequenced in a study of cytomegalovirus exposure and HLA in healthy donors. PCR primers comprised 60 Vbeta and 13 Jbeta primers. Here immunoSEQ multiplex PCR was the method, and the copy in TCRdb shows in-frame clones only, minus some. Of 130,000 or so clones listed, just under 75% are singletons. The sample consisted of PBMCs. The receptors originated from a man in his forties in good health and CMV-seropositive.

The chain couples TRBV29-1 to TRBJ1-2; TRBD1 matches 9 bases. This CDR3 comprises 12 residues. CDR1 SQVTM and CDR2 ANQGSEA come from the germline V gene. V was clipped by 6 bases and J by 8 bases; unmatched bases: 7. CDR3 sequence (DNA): TGCAGCGTGGGGACAGGGCCAAGCGGCTACACCTTC. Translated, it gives CSVGTGPSGYTF.

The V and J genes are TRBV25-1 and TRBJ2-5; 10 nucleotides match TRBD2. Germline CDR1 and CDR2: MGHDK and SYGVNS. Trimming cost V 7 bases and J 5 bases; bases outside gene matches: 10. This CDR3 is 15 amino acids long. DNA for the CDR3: TGTGCCAGCAAGCCCAGCGGGGGGGCGGAGGAGACCCAGTACTTC. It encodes CASKPSGGAEETQYF.

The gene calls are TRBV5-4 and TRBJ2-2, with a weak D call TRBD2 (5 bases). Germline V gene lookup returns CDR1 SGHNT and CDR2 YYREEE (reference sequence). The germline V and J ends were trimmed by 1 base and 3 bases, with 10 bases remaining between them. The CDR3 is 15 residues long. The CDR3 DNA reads TGTGCCAGCAGCTTGCAACGGGGTCACACCGGGGAGCTGTTTTTT. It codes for CASSLQRGHTGELFF.

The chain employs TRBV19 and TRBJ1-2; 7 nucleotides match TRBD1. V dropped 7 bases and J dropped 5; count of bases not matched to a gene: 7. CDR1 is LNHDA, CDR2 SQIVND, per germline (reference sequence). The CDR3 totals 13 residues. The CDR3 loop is CASTPTGRYGYTF. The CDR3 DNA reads TGTGCCAGTACCCCGACAGGGAGGTATGGCTACACCTTC. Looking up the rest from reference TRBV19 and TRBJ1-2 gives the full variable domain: DGGITQSPKYLFRKEGQNVTLSCEQNLNHDAMYWYRQDPGQGLRLIYYSQIVNDFQKGDIAEGYSVSREKKESFPLTVTSAQKNPTAFYLCASTPTGRYGYTFGSGTRLTVV.

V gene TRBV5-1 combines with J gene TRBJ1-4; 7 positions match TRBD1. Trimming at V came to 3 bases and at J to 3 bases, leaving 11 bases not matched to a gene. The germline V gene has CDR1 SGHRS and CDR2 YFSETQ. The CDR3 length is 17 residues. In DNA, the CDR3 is TGCGCCAGCAGCTCAGATTTCCACAGGGGCTCTAATGAAAAACTGTTTTTT. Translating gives CASSSDFHRGSNEKLFF.

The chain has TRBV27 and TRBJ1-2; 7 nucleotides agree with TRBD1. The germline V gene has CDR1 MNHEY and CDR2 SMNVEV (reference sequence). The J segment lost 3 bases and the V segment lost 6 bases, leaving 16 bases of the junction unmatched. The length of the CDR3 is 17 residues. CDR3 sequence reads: CASRPPTAGGRYYGYTF. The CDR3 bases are TGTGCCAGCAGGCCCCCCACGGCAGGGGGACGTTACTATGGCTACACCTTC.

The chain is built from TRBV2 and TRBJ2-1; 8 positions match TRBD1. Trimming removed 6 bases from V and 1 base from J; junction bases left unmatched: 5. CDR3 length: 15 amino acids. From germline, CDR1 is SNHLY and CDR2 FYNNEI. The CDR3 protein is CASRERTGSYNEQFF. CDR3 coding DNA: TGTGCCAGCAGGGAAAGGACAGGGTCCTACAATGAGCAGTTCTTC.

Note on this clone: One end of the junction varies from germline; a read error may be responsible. The CDR3 bases are TGTGCCAGTAATATATGGGACAGTGATAAAGCTTTCTTT. Its protein is CASNIWDSDKAFF. The chain links TRBV19 to TRBJ1-1; TRBD1 matches at 7 bases. The CDR3 loop spans 13 amino acids. The germline gives CDR1 LNHDA, CDR2 SQIVND (reference sequence).

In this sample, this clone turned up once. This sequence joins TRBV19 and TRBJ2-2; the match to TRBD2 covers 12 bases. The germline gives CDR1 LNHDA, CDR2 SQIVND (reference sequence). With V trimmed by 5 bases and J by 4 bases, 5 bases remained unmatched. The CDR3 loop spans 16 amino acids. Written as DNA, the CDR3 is TGTGCCAGTAGTGGCTGGACTAGCGGGACCACCGGGGAGCTGTTTTTT. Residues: CASSGWTSGTTGELFF.

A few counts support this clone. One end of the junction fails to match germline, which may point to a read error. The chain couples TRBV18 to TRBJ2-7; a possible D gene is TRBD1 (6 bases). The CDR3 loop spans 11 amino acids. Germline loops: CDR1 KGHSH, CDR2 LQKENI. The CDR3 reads CASSARGLPIF. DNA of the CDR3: TGTGCCAGCTCAGCCAGGGGTCTCCCCATCTTC.

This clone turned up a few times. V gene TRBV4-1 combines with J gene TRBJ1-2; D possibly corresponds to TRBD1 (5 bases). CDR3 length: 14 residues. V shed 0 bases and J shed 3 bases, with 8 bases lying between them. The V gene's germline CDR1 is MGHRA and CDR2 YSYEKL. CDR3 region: CASSQEAGYYGYTF. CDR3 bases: TGCGCCAGCAGCCAAGAGGCAGGGTACTATGGCTACACCTTC.

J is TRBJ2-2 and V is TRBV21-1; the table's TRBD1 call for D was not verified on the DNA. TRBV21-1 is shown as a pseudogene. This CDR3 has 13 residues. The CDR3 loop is CARGDRGAGELFF. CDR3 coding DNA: TGTGCCAGGGGGGACAGGGGAGCCGGGGAGCTGTTTTTT.

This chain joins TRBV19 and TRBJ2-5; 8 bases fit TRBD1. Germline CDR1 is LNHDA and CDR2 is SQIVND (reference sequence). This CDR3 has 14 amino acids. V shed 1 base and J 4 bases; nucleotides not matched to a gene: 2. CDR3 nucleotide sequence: TGTGCCAGTAGTATAGGCGGACAGGGAGAGACCCAGTACTTC. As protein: CASSIGGQGETQYF.

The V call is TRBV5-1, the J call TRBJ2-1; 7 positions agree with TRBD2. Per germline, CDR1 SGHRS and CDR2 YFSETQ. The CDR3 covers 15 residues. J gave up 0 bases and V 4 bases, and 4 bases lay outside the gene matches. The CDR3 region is CASSRSGPSYNEQFF. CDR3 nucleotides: TGCGCCAGCAGCCGTAGCGGGCCCTCCTACAATGAGCAGTTCTTC.

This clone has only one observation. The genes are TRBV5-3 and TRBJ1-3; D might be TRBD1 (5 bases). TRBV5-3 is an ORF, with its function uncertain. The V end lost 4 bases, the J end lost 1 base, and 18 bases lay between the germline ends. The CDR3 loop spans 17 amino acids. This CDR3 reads CARSRGKGIRSGNTIYF. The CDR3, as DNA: TGTGCCAGAAGCCGCGGGAAGGGGATTAGGTCTGGAAACACCATATATTTT.

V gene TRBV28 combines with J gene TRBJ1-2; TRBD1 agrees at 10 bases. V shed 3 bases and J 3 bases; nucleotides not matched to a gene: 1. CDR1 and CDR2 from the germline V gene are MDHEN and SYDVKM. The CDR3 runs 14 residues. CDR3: CASSLTGGHYGYTF. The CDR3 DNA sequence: TGTGCCAGCAGTTTGACAGGGGGCCACTATGGCTACACCTTC.

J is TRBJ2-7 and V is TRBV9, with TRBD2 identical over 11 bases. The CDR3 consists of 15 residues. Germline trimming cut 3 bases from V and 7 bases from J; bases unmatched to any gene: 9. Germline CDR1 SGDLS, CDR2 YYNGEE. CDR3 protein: CASSAASGGLREQYF. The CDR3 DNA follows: TGTGCCAGCAGCGCCGCTAGCGGGGGGTTACGAGAGCAGTACTTC.

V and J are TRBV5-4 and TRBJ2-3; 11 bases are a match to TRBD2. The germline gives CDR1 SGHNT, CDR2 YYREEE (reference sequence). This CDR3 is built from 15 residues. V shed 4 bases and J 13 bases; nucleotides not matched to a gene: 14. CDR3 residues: CASSESLGVAGGKYF. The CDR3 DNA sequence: TGTGCCAGCAGCGAAAGCTTGGGAGTAGCGGGGGGGAAGTATTTT.

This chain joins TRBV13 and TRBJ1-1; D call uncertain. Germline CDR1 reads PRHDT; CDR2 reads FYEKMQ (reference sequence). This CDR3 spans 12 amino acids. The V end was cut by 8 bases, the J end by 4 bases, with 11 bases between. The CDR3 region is CASGAPPTEAFF. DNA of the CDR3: TGTGCCAGCGGAGCCCCACCCACTGAAGCTTTCTTT.

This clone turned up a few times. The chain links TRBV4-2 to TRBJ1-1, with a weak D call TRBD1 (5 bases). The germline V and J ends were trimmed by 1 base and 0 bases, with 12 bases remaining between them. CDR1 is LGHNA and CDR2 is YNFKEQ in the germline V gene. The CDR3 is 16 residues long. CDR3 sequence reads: CASSQVTGNLNTEAFF. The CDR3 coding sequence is TGTGCCAGCAGCCAAGTTACAGGAAACCTGAACACTGAAGCTTTCTTT.

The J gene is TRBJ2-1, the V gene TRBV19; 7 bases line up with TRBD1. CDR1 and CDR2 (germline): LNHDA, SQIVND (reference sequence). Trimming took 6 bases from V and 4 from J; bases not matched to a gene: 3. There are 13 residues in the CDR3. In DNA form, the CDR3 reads TGTGCCAGTAGGTCGACAGGGTACAATGAGCAGTTCTTC. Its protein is CASRSTGYNEQFF.

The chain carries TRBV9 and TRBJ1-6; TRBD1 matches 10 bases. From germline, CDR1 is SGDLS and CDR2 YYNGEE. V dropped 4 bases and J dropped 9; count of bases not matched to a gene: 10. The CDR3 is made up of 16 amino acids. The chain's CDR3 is CASSIGQGVGGSPLHF. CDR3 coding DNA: TGTGCCAGCAGCATCGGACAGGGGGTAGGGGGTTCACCCCTCCACTTT.

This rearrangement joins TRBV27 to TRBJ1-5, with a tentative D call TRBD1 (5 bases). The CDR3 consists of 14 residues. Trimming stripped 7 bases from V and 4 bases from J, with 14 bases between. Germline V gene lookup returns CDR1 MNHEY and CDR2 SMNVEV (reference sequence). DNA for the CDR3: TGTGCCAGCACCAATTCCGGGGGAAATCAGCCCCAGCATTTT. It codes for CASTNSGGNQPQHF.

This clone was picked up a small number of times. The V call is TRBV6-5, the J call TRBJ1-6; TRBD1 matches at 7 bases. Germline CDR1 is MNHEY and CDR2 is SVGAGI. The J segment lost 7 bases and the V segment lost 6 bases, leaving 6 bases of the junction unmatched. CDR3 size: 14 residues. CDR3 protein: CASRQGQQNSPLHF. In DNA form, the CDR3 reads TGTGCCAGCAGACAGGGACAGCAAAATTCACCCCTCCACTTT.

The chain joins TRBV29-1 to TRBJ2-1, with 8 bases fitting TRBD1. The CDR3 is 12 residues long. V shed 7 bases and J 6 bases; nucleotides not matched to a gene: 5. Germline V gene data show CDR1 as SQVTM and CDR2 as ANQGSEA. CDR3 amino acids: CSGLQGGNEQFF. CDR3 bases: TGCAGCGGGTTACAGGGGGGCAATGAGCAGTTCTTC.

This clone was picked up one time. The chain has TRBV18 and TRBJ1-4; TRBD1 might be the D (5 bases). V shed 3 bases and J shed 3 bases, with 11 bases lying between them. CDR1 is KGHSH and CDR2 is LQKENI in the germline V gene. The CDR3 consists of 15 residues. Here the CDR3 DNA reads TGTGCCAGCTCACCGTCGCAGGGATCTAATGAAAAACTGTTTTTT. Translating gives CASSPSQGSNEKLFF.

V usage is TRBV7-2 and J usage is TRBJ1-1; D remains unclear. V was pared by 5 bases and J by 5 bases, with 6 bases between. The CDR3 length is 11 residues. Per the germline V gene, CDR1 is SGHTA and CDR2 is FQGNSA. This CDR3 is CASSQTTEAFF. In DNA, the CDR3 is TGTGCCAGCAGCCAGACAACTGAAGCTTTCTTT. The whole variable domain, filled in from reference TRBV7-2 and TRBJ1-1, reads GAGVSQSPSNKVTEKGKDVELRCDPISGHTALYWYRQSLGQGLEFLIYFQGNSAPDKSGLPSDRFSAERTGGSVSTLTIQRTQQEDSAVYLCASSQTTEAFFGQGTRLTVV.

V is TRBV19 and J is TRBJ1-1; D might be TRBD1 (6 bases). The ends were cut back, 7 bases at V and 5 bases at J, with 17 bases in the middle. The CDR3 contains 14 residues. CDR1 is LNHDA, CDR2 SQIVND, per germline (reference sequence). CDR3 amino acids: CASTEDSPLTEAFF. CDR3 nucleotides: TGTGCCAGTACTGAGGACAGCCCGCTGACTGAAGCTTTCTTT.

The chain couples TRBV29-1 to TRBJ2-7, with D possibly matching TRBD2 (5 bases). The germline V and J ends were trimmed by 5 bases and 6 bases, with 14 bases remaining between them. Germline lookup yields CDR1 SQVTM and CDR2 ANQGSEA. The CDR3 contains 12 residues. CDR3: CSVSRAEGEQYF. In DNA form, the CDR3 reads TGCAGCGTTTCGAGGGCGGAAGGCGAGCAGTACTTC.

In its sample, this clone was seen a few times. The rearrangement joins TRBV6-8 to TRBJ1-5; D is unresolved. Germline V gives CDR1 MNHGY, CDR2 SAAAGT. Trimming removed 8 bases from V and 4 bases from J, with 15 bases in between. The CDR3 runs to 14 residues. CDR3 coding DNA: TGTGCCAGCGATCTGTTTGGCAAAAATCAGCCCCAGCATTTT. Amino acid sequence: CASDLFGKNQPQHF.

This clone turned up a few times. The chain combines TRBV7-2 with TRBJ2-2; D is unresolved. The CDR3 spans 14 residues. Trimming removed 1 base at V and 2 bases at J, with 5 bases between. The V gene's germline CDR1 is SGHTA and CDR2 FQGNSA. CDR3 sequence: CASSLVYNTGELFF. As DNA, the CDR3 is TGTGCCAGCAGCTTAGTCTATAACACCGGGGAGCTGTTTTTT.

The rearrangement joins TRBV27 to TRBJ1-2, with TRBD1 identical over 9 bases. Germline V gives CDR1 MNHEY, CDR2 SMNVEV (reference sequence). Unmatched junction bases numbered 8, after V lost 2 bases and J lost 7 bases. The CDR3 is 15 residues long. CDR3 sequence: CASSLKRTGESGYTF. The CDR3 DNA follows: TGTGCCAGCAGTTTAAAAAGGACAGGGGAGAGTGGCTACACCTTC.